A single sample gave rise to the 19 T cell receptor beta chains below, sequenced in a study of blood T cells in healthy people across ages. Primed by a sample-barcoded 5' primer and a J-beta primer mix, a second PCR proceeded for about 7 to 12 cycles. One entry per CDR3 protein results from TCRdb running MiXCR on the 5' RACE reads. The table shows hundreds of thousands of distinct CDR3 sequences, with about 47% occurring only once. Material for sequencing was blood. The origin of the receptors is a man older than 75 in good health.

This clonotype was picked up many times. The chain carries TRBV12-3 or TRBV12-4 and TRBJ2-1; TRBD2 matches 12 bases. This CDR3 is 15 amino acids long. Unmatched junction bases numbered 2, after V lost 8 bases and J lost 0 bases. The CDR3: CASGTSGRSYNEQFF. The CDR3 DNA sequence: TGTGCCAGCGGGACTAGCGGGCGCTCCTACAATGAGCAGTTCTTC.

A few counts support this clonotype. The V call is TRBV9, the J call TRBJ1-2; D ambiguous. Germline V gene lookup returns CDR1 SGDLS and CDR2 YYNGEE. The CDR3 covers 12 residues. Trimming cost V 0 bases and J 4 bases, with 4 bases left between them. CDR3 coding DNA: TGTGCCAGCAGCGTAGATGGCTATGGCTACACCTTC. It specifies CASSVDGYGYTF.

This clonotype turned up a few times. The chain links TRBV5-5 to TRBJ2-7, with TRBD2 matching over 11 bases. Germline loops: CDR1 SGHKS, CDR2 YYEKEE (reference sequence). The J segment lost 5 bases and the V segment lost 4 bases, leaving 8 bases of the junction unmatched. The CDR3 has 15 residues. In nucleotides, the CDR3 is TGTGCCAGCAGCCTCTCACTAGCGGGAGACAACGAGCAGTACTTC. It translates to CASSLSLAGDNEQYF.

V usage is TRBV7-6 and J usage is TRBJ2-1; 14 bases fit TRBD2. V lost 5 bases and J lost 13; bases outside the gene matches: 16. The CDR3 consists of 17 residues. Germline assignment: CDR1 SGHVS and CDR2 FNYEAQ. This CDR3 reads CASSLGTSGRHQETQFF. Here the CDR3 DNA reads TGTGCCAGCAGCCTCGGGACTAGCGGGAGACATCAAGAGACCCAGTTCTTC.

This clonotype occurred many times. The chain carries TRBV28 and TRBJ1-2; the D gene is possibly TRBD1 (5 bases). Germline lookup yields CDR1 MDHEN and CDR2 SYDVKM. The CDR3 contains 16 residues. V lost 5 bases and J 7 bases, leaving 23 bases between the germline ends. CDR3 region: CASSTIGTPRGGGYTF. As DNA, the CDR3 is TGTGCCAGCAGTACGATCGGGACGCCCCGAGGAGGTGGCTACACCTTC.

For the CDR3, the DNA is TGCAGTGCTAGAGAAACATGGTACGAGCAGTACTTC. Its translation is CSARETWYEQYF. The rearrangement links TRBV20-1 to TRBJ2-7, with D unresolved. This CDR3 is 12 amino acids long. Between the trimmed V and J ends, which lost 0 bases and 4 bases, there was a span of 7 bases. Per germline, CDR1 DFQATT and CDR2 SNEGSKA (reference sequence).

The V call is TRBV27, the J call TRBJ2-2, with D perhaps TRBD1 (6 bases). The CDR3 length is 13 residues. The V end was cut by 8 bases, the J end by 4 bases, with 11 bases between. Looked up from germline, CDR1 is MNHEY and CDR2 is SMNVEV (reference sequence). CDR3 nucleotides: TGTGCCAGCGGGACAAGTAGCACCGGGGAGCTGTTTTTT. This sequence encodes CASGTSSTGELFF.

A few counts support this clonotype. The rearrangement uses TRBV7-9 and TRBJ2-7; 7 bases are shared with TRBD2. The V gene end was trimmed by 6 bases and the J gene end by 3 bases; junction bases not matched to a gene: 8. CDR1 and CDR2 (germline): SEHNR, FQNEAQ (reference sequence). The CDR3 is made up of 14 amino acids. The CDR3 DNA follows: TGTGCCAGCAGTCGGACTAGTGGTAACTACGAGCAGTACTTC. It translates to CASSRTSGNYEQYF.

This chain links TRBV5-1 with TRBJ2-5, with D perhaps TRBD1 (6 bases). Germline V lookup: CDR1 SGHRS, CDR2 YFSETQ. There are 15 residues in the CDR3. Trimming shortened V by 1 base and J by 4 bases, and 14 bases separated the two germline ends. DNA of the CDR3: TGCGCCAGCAGCTTGATCCAGGGGCGTGGAGAGACCCAGTACTTC. It specifies CASSLIQGRGETQYF.

This sequence joins TRBV6-2 or TRBV6-3 and TRBJ2-1; 14 nucleotides line up with TRBD2. V lost 0 bases to trimming and J lost 7 bases; unmatched junction nucleotides: 5. Germline V gene lookup returns CDR1 MNHEY and CDR2 SVGEGT. CDR3 size: 17 residues. The CDR3, as DNA: TGTGCCAGCAGTTACTCGGGACTAGCGGGAGAAACAAATGAGCAGTTCTTC. This encodes CASSYSGLAGETNEQFF.

The V and J genes are TRBV20-1 and TRBJ2-7; 8 bases fit TRBD2. The J call may be mistaken, given a closer DNA end match to TRBJ2-5. The germline CDR1 and CDR2 sequences are DFQATT and SNEGSKA (reference sequence). The CDR3 consists of 17 residues. The CDR3 DNA reads TGCAGTGCCCAGGGTAACGGGAGGGTAATTGGGGTTGGGACCCAGTACTTC. Its translation: CSAQGNGRVIGVGTQYF.

There are a few counts of this clonotype. CDR3 sequence (DNA): TGTGCCAGCAGACCGGGGGGAAAAGAGACCCAGTACTTC. As protein: CASRPGGKETQYF. The chain joins TRBV6-2 or TRBV6-3 to TRBJ2-5, with 7 bases fitting TRBD2. CDR1 is MNHEY, CDR2 SVGEGT, per germline. The V segment lost 6 bases and the J segment 3 bases; nucleotides outside the gene matches: 4. CDR3 length: 13 residues.

V usage is TRBV29-1 and J usage is TRBJ2-4, with 10 bases lining up with TRBD1. The CDR3 runs to 15 residues. Trimming took 8 bases from V and 4 from J; bases not matched to a gene: 11. Germline V lookup: CDR1 SQVTM, CDR2 ANQGSEA. CDR3 sequence (DNA): TGCAGCATTGTGGAAGACAGGGGGCCTAAAAACATTCAGTACTTC. Its translation: CSIVEDRGPKNIQYF. Drawing the rest from reference TRBV29-1 and TRBJ2-4, the complete variable domain is SAVISQKPSRDICQRGTSLTIQCQVDSQVTMMFWYRQQPGQSLTLIATANQGSEATYESGFVIDKFPISRPNLTFSTLTVSNMSPEDSSIYLCSIVEDRGPKNIQYFGAGTRLSVL.

The V gene is TRBV28, the J gene TRBJ2-4; D ambiguous. This CDR3 comprises 12 residues. In germline, CDR1 is MDHEN, CDR2 SYDVKM. Trimming took off 2 bases at V and 3 bases at J, with 2 bases between the two ends. The CDR3 loop is CASSLLKNIQYF. The CDR3 DNA reads as TGTGCCAGCAGTTTACTCAAAAACATTCAGTACTTC.

The chain uses TRBV29-1 and TRBJ2-6, with D possibly being TRBD1 (6 bases). Germline V lookup: CDR1 SQVTM, CDR2 ANQGSEA. Trimming shortened V by 7 bases and J by 3 bases, and 19 bases separated the two germline ends. The CDR3 sequence is 16 residues long. CDR3 in DNA: TGCAGCGCCCAAGGGACACCTGCGGGTGGGGCCAACGTCCTGACTTTC. It codes for CSAQGTPAGGANVLTF.

This clonotype was recorded a few times. The genes are TRBV24-1 and TRBJ2-7; D may be TRBD2 (6 bases). The V gene's germline CDR1 is KGHDR and CDR2 SFDVKD. The V end lost 12 bases, the J end lost 2 bases, and 16 bases lay between the germline ends. The CDR3 is made up of 13 amino acids. The DNA of the CDR3 is TGTGCCGCTCGGGGGACTCCCACCTACGAGCAGTACTTC. It codes for CAARGTPTYEQYF.

The V and J genes are TRBV4-3 and TRBJ2-7; 7 bases map to TRBD2. CDR1 and CDR2 (germline): LGHNA, YSLEER. The CDR3 runs 15 residues. V shed 4 bases, J shed 4 bases, and the junction held 10 bases outside the gene matches. The CDR3: CASSLLATAGYEQYF. DNA of the CDR3: TGCGCCAGCAGCCTCCTAGCCACAGCGGGGTACGAGCAGTACTTC.

The V and J genes are TRBV29-1 and TRBJ2-3, with 14 bases identical to TRBD2. The CDR3 has 15 residues. With V trimmed by 6 bases and J by 3 bases, 5 bases remained unmatched. Germline V CDR1 and CDR2: SQVTM, ANQGSEA. CDR3 nucleotide sequence: TGCAGCGTGGGACTAGCGGGAGTCAGGACAGATACGCAGTATTTT. Amino acids: CSVGLAGVRTDTQYF.

A few counts support this clonotype. A much larger clone differs by one base, so this may be a read error. The chain employs TRBV11-3 and TRBJ2-5; the match to TRBD2 covers 8 bases. Looked up from germline, CDR1 is SGHNT and CDR2 is YENEEA. The length of the CDR3 is 14 residues. Trimming cost V 0 bases and J 11 bases; bases outside gene matches: 8. The CDR3 region is CASSLELAADEQYF. The CDR3 nucleotides are TGTGCCAGCAGCTTAGAACTAGCGGCAGATGAGCAGTACTTC.